Only a few counts were recorded for the clone carrying this T cell receptor (beta chain). Its antigen is currently unknown. Every donor had blood drawn once into heparin, around 100 mL on average. Of the isolated RNA, all was reverse transcribed, and so the sequenced material was expressed TCRB transcripts. The repertoire was sequenced with immunoSEQ multiplex PCR; TCRdb's copy has only in-frame clones and lacks some. The sample holds 450,000 to 600,000 clones, approximately 28% seen once. This sample was included in a study of beta chain features in type 1 diabetes. Findings of the study overall: High-TCR-expressing cells could be over-represented by cDNA sequencing. Across patients, naive, central memory and Treg TCRB repertoires exhibited apparently greater similarity than was observed across healthy donors.

V was shortened by 4 bases and J by 6 bases, with 18 bases between the two germline ends. The germline CDR1 and CDR2 sequences are MGHRA and YSYEKL. CDR3 length: 16 residues. This chain uses TRBV4-1 with TRBJ1-4; D might be TRBD1 (5 bases). The receptor was derived from a man aged 18 to 30 in good health. Sequenced sample: naive CD4+ T cells from blood. CDR3 protein: CASSLGNRRDHEKLFF. In nucleotides, the CDR3 is TGCGCCAGCAGCCTGGGGAACCGCAGGGACCATGAAAAACTGTTTTTT.